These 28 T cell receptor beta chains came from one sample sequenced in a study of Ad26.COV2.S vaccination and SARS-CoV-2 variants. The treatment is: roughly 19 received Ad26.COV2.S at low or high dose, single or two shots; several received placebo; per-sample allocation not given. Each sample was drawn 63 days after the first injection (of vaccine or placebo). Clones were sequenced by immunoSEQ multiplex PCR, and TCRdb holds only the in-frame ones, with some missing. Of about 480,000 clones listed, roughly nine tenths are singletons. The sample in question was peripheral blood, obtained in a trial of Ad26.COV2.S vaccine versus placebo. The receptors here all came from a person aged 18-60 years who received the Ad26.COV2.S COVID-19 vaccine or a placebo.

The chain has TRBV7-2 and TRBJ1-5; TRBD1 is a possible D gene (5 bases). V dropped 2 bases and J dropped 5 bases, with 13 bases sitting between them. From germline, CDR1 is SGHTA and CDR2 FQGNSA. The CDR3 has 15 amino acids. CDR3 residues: CASSLFGGGDQPQHF. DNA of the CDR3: TGTGCCAGCAGCTTATTTGGGGGAGGCGATCAGCCCCAGCATTTT.

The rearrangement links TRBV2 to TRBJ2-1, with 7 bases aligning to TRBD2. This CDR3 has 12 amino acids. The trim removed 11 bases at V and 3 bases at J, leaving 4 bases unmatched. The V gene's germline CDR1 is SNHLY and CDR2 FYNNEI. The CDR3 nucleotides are TGTGCCGCCGGGACTAACTACAATGAGCAGTTCTTC. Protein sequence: CAAGTNYNEQFF.

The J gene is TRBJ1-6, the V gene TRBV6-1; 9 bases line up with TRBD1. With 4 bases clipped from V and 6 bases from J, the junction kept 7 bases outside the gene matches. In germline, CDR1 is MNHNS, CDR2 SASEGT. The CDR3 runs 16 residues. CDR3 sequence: CASSAQNRGLNSPLHF. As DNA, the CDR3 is TGTGCCAGCAGTGCCCAAAACAGGGGGCTTAATTCACCCCTCCACTTT.

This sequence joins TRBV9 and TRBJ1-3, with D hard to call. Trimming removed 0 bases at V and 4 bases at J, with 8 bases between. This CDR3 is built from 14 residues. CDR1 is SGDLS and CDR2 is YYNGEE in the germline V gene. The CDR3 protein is CASSVANGGNTIYF. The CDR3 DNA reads TGTGCCAGCAGCGTAGCTAACGGCGGAAACACCATATATTTT. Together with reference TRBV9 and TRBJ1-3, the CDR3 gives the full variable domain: DSGVTQTPKHLITATGQRVTLRCSPRSGDLSVYWYQQSLDQGLQFLIQYYNGEERAKGNILERFSAQQFPDLHSELNLSSLELGDSALYFCASSVANGGNTIYFGEGSWLTVV.

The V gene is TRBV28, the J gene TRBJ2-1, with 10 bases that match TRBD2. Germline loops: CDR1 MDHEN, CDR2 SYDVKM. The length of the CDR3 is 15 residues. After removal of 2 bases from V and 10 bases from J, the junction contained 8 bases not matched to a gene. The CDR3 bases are TGTGCCAGCAGTTTAATGGCTAGCGGGAGTGACGAGCAGTTCTTC. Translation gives CASSLMASGSDEQFF. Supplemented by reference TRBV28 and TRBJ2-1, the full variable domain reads DVKVTQSSRYLVKRTGEKVFLECVQDMDHENMFWYRQDPGLGLRLIYFSYDVKMKEKGDIPEGYSVSREKKERFSLILESASTNQTSMYLCASSLMASGSDEQFFGPGTRLTVL.

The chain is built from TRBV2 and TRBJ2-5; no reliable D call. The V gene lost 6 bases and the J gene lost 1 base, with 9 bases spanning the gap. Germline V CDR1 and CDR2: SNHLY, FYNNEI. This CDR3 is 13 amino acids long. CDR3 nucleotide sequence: TGTGCCAGCAGCAGCCGGGTCCAAGAGACCCAGTACTTC. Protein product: CASSSRVQETQYF.

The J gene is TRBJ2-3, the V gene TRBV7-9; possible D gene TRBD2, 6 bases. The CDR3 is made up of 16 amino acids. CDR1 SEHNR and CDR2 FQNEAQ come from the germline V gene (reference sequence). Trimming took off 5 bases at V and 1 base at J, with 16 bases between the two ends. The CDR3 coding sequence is TGTGCCAGCAGCCCCGGGACTTTAGGGGGCACAGATACGCAGTATTTT. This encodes CASSPGTLGGTDTQYF.

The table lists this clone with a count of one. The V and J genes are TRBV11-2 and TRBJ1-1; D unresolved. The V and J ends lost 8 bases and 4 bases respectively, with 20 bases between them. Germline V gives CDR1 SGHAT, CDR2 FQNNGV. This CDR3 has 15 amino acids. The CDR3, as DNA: TGTGCCAGCGCGAAGGCCCTATCCCGACCCACTGAAGCTTTCTTT. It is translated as CASAKALSRPTEAFF.

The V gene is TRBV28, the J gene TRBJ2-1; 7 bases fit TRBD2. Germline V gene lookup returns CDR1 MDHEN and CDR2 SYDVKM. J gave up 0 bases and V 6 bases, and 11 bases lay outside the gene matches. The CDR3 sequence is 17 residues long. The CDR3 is CASSLPGAGSSYNEQFF. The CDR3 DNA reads TGTGCCAGCAGCTTACCCGGAGCGGGATCCTCCTACAATGAGCAGTTCTTC.

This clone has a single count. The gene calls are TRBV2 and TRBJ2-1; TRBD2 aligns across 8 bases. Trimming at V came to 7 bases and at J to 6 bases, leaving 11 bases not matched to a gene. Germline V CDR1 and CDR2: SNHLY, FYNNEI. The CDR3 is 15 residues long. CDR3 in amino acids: CASKTGTRVVNEQFF. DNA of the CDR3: TGTGCCAGCAAAACCGGGACTAGAGTCGTCAATGAGCAGTTCTTC.

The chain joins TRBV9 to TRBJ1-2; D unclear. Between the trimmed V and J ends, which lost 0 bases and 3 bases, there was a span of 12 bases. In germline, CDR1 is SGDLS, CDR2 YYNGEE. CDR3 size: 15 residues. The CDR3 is CASSVDIFPDYGYTF. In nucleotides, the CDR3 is TGTGCCAGCAGCGTAGACATTTTCCCAGACTATGGCTACACCTTC.

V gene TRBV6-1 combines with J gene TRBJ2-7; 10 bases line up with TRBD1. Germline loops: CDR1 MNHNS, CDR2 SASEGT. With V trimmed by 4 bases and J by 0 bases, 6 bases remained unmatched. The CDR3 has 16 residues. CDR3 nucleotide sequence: TGTGCCAGCAGTGCCGGGACAGGGGTCGCCTCCTACGAGCAGTACTTC. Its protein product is CASSAGTGVASYEQYF.

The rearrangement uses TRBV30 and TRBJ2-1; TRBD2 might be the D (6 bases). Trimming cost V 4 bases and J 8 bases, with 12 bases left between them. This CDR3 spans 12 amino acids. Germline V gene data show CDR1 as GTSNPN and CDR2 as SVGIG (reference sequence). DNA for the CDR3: TGTGCCTGGAATGCGGGATATGATGAGCAGTTCTTC. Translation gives CAWNAGYDEQFF.

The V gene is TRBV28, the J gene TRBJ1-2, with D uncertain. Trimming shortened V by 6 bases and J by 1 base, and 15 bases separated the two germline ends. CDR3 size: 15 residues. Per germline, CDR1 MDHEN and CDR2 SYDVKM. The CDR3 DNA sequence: TGTGCCAGCAGCCCTCCCGGACTGAATAACTATGGCTACACCTTC. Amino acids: CASSPPGLNNYGYTF.

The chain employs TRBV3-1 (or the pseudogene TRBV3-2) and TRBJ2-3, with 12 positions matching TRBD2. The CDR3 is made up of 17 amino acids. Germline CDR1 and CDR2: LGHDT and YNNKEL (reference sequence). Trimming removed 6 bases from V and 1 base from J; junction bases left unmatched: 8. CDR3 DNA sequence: TGTGCCAGCAGACTTCTAGCGGGAGGGGGCGGCACAGATACGCAGTATTTT. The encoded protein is CASRLLAGGGGTDTQYF.

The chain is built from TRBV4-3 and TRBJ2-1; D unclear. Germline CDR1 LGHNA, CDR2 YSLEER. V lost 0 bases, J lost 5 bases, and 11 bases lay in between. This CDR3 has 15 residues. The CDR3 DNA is TGCGCCAGCAGCCAAGATTTCACTGGAGACAATGAGCAGTTCTTC. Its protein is CASSQDFTGDNEQFF.

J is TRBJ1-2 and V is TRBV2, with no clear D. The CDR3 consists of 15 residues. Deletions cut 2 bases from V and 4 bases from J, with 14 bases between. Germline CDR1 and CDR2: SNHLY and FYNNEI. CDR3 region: CASSEFVTPSYGYTF. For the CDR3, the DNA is TGTGCCAGCAGTGAATTTGTCACCCCGTCCTATGGCTACACCTTC.

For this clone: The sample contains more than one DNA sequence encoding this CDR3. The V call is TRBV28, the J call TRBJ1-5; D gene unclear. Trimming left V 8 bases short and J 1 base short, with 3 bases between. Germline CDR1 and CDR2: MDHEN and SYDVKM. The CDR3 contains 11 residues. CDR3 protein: CASFSNQPQHF. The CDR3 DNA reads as TGTGCCAGCTTCAGCAATCAGCCCCAGCATTTT.

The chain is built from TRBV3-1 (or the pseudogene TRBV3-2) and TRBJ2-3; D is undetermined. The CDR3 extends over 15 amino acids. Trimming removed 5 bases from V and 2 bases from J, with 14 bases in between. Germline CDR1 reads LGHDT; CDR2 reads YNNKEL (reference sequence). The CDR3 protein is CASSTQAAATDTQYF. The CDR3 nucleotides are TGTGCCAGCAGCACCCAGGCAGCTGCCACAGATACGCAGTATTTT.

CDR3 region: CASSPPDNYGYTF. In DNA, the CDR3 is TGCGCCAGCAGCCCCCCGGATAACTATGGCTACACCTTC. The rearrangement links TRBV5-1 to TRBJ1-2; D is uncertain. CDR3 length: 13 residues. Germline CDR1 SGHRS, CDR2 YFSETQ. V dropped 4 bases and J dropped 1 base, with 8 bases sitting between them. Looking up the rest from reference TRBV5-1 and TRBJ1-2 gives the full variable domain: KAGVTQTPRYLIKTRGQQVTLSCSPISGHRSVSWYQQTPGQGLQFLFEYFSETQRNKGNFPGRFSGRQFSNSRSEMNVSTLELGDSALYLCASSPPDNYGYTFGSGTRLTVV.

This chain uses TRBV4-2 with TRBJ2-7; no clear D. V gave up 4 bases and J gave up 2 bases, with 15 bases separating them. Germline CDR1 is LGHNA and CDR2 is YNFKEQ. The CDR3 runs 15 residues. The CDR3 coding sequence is TGTGCCAGCAGCCCCGGCGATGAAAGTCCCTACGAGCAGTACTTC. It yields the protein CASSPGDESPYEQYF.

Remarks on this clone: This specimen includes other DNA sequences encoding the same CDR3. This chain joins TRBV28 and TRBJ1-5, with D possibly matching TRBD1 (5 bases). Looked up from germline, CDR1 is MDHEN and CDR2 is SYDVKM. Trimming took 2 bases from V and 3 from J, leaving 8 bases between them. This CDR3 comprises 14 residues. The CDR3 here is CASSLGGSNQPQHF. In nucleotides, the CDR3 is TGTGCCAGCAGTTTAGGGGGGTCCAATCAGCCCCAGCATTTT.

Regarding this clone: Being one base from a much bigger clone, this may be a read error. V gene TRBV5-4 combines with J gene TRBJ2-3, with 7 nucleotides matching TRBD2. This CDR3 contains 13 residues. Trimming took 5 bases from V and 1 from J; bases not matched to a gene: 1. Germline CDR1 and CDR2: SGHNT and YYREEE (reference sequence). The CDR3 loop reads CASRLAGTDTQYF. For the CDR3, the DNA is TGTGCCAGCAGGCTAGCGGGCACAGATACGCAGTATTTT.

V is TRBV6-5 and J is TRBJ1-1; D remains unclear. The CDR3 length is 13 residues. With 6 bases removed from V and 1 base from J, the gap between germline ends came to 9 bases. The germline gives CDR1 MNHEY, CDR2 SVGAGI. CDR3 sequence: CASRKQRNTEAFF. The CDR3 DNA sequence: TGTGCCAGCAGAAAACAGAGGAACACTGAAGCTTTCTTT.

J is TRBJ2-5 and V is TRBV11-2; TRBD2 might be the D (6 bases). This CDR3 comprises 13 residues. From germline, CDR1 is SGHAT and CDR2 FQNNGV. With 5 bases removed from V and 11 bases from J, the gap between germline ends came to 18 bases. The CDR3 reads CASSPLIGLHQYF. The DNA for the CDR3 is TGTGCCAGCAGCCCCCTCATCGGACTACATCAGTACTTC.

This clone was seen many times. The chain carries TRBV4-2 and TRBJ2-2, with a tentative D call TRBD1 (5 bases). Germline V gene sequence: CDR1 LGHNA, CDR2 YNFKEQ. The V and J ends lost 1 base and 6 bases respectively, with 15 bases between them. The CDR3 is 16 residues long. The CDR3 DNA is TGTGCCAGCAGCCAAGTCTCAGGGTCAGTGGCCGGGGAGCTGTTTTTT. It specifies CASSQVSGSVAGELFF.

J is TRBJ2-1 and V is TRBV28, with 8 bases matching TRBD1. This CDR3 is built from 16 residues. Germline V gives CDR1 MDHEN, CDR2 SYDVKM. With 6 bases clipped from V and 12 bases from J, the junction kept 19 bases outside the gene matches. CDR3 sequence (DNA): TGTGCCAGCAGCTCCCCGGGACAGGCGACGGGATGGGGGCAGTTCTTC. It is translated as CASSSPGQATGWGQFF. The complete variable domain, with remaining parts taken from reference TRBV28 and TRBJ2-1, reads DVKVTQSSRYLVKRTGEKVFLECVQDMDHENMFWYRQDPGLGLRLIYFSYDVKMKEKGDIPEGYSVSREKKERFSLILESASTNQTSMYLCASSSPGQATGWGQFFGPGTRLTVL.

The CDR3: CASSLGETKGYEQYF. The CDR3 DNA is TGTGCCAGCAGCTTGGGGGAGACTAAGGGCTACGAGCAGTACTTC. This sequence joins TRBV5-5 and TRBJ2-7; possibly TRBD2 for D (5 bases). There are 15 residues in the CDR3. Germline loops: CDR1 SGHKS, CDR2 YYEKEE (reference sequence). V lost 0 bases to trimming and J lost 3 bases, with 13 bases between them.